This record looks at one T cell receptor beta chain sequence and its context. Its antigen is unknown. This CDR3 has 21 residues. The source of the sample is a study of cytomegalovirus exposure and HLA in healthy donors. Study findings and constraints: Productive rates of about 87% or about 30% were seen for most TCR beta V segments in an earlier analysis. It has been reported that TCR beta sequences accurately predicted the HLA-A and HLA-B alleles of most subjects. Later work showed greater clonal expansion in HLA-associated TCR beta chains than in equally common others. Links to common viral pathogens appeared, in a later analysis, for several of the most significant clusters.

Amplification used 60 Vbeta primers and 13 Jbeta primers. TCRdb's table, derived via immunoSEQ multiplex PCR, lists solely in-frame clones and lacks some. The table includes about 140,000 clones, 70% to 80% detected once. The chain couples TRBV21-1 to TRBJ2-7; whether TRBD2, the table's D call, matches the DNA was not checked. TRBV21-1 is annotated as a pseudogene. The TCR originated in a female donor in good health and CMV-seronegative. The sequenced material came from PBMCs. CDR3 in DNA: TGTGCCAGCAGCAAAGCCCGCCCTCCCTTGACTAGCGGGAGGCCTCCCGGGGAGCAGTACTTC. Amino acid sequence: CASSKARPPLTSGRPPGEQYF.